This T cell receptor (beta chain) was obtained from a study of beta chain features in type 1 diabetes. Sequencing targeted expressed TCRB transcripts, as all isolated RNA had been reverse transcribed. Generated by immunoSEQ multiplex PCR, the TCRdb table keeps only in-frame clones and is missing some. Of 900,000 or so clones in the sample, 15% to 20% were seen once. This clone occurred a few times. The germline CDR1 and CDR2 sequences are MNHEY and SVGAGI. The CDR3 length is 14 residues. V lost 0 bases, J lost 10 bases, and 12 bases lay in between. The sequenced sample was naive CD4+ T cells from blood. The chain recombines TRBV6-5 with TRBJ2-2, with D perhaps matching TRBD2 (6 bases). This receptor was identified in a woman aged 18 to 35 in good health. CDR3 protein: CASSYSEEGVELFF. The CDR3 nucleotides are TGTGCCAGCAGTTACTCCGAGGAGGGTGTGGAGCTGTTTTTT.